A selection of T cell receptor beta chains follows, all from one sample in a study of blood T cell repertoires in COVID-19. Libraries were prepared by immunoSEQ multiplex PCR; TCRdb keeps only in-frame clonotypes and omits some of them. The profile shows some 25,000 clones, 82% of them singletons. Material for sequencing was peripheral blood. Receptors originate from a human donor in a cohort sampled during active COVID-19. Each CDR3 is given with its conserved first and last residue. D genes are given only for firm matches. Size is omitted from some rows. Given values are once, few, many or a class for expanded clones.

clone size: .; D gene: .; V gene: TRBV5-1; J gene: TRBJ2-3; CDR3 DNA: TGCGCCAGCAGCTGGGGAGGCAGTAGCACAGATACGCAGTATTTT; CDR3 protein: CASSWGGSSTDTQYF
clone size: .; D gene: .; V gene: TRBV30; J gene: TRBJ2-5; CDR3 DNA: TGTGCCTGGAGTGTTGGTAGTAGAGAGACCCAGTACTTC; CDR3 protein: CAWSVGSRETQYF
clone size: .; D gene: TRBD1; V gene: TRBV19; J gene: TRBJ1-5; CDR3 DNA: TGTGCCAGTAGCCCCTTCGGGACAGAAAATCAGCCCCAGCATTTT; CDR3 protein: CASSPFGTENQPQHF
clone size: .; D gene: TRBD2; V gene: TRBV7-3; J gene: TRBJ2-1; CDR3 DNA: TGTGCCAGCAGCTCCCTATATTCGACTAGCGGGACTTCCCGCAATGAGCAGTTCTTC; CDR3 protein: CASSSLYSTSGTSRNEQFF
clone size: .; D gene: .; V gene: TRBV27; J gene: TRBJ1-1; CDR3 DNA: TGTGCCAGCAGTTTACACTCTTTAGACATCCCTATTTCTCCTGAAGCTTTCTTT; CDR3 protein: CASSLHSLDIPISPEAFF
clone size: few; D gene: .; V gene: TRBV9; J gene: TRBJ2-5; CDR3 DNA: TGTGCCAGCAGCGTTGGGACTTTAAAAGAGACCCAGTACTTC; CDR3 protein: CASSVGTLKETQYF
clone size: .; D gene: .; V gene: TRBV3-1/TRBV3-2; J gene: TRBJ2-7; CDR3 DNA: TGTGCCAGCAGCCAAGGGGGACTTGGCTACGAGCAGTACTTC; CDR3 protein: CASSQGGLGYEQYF
clone size: .; D gene: .; V gene: TRBV9; J gene: TRBJ1-3; CDR3 DNA: TGTGCCAGCAGCGTATCCCAGGGTACAGGAAACACCATATATTTT; CDR3 protein: CASSVSQGTGNTIYF
clone size: .; D gene: TRBD2; V gene: TRBV7-6; J gene: TRBJ2-2; CDR3 DNA: TGTGCCAGCAGCATACCTAGCGGGGGTTCTCCCGGGAACACCGGGGAGCTGTTTTTT; CDR3 protein: CASSIPSGGSPGNTGELFF
clone size: .; D gene: .; V gene: TRBV4-1; J gene: TRBJ2-1; CDR3 DNA: TGCGCCAGCAGCCAAGCAATCAATGAGCAGTTCTTC; CDR3 protein: CASSQAINEQFF
clone size: .; D gene: .; V gene: TRBV29-1; J gene: TRBJ1-1; CDR3 DNA: TGCAGCGTTGAGTGGGGACAATCGAACACTGAAGCTTTCTTT; CDR3 protein: CSVEWGQSNTEAFF
clone size: once; D gene: TRBD2; V gene: TRBV4-1; J gene: TRBJ2-1; CDR3 DNA: TGCGCCAGCAGCGCTTCGACTAGCGGGGGGGACAATGAGCAGTTCTTC; CDR3 protein: CASSASTSGGDNEQFF
clone size: once; D gene: .; V gene: TRBV13; J gene: TRBJ2-7; CDR3 DNA: TGTGCCAGCAGCTTAGTTGGCGACTCAAGGAAAGCCTACGAGCAGTACTTC; CDR3 protein: CASSLVGDSRKAYEQYF
clone size: once; D gene: .; V gene: TRBV4-2; J gene: TRBJ1-1; CDR3 DNA: TGTGCCAGCAGCCAGGCCGGGTCCTATCAGAACACTGAAGCTTTCTTT; CDR3 protein: CASSQAGSYQNTEAFF
clone size: .; D gene: .; V gene: TRBV2; J gene: TRBJ2-7; CDR3 DNA: TGTGCCAGCAGTGAAACTTTTGCAAGCTCCTACGAGCAGTACTTC; CDR3 protein: CASSETFASSYEQYF
clone size: once; D gene: TRBD1; V gene: TRBV11-2; J gene: TRBJ2-2; CDR3 DNA: TGTGCCAGCAGCTTAGTTGGAGCACCGGGACAGGGGTTCACCGGGGAGCTGTTTTTT; CDR3 protein: CASSLVGAPGQGFTGELFF
clone size: few; D gene: .; V gene: TRBV28; J gene: TRBJ2-7; CDR3 DNA: TGTGCCAGCAGTTCCAAGGGGGGGCGCAGCGAGCAGTACTTC; CDR3 protein: CASSSKGGRSEQYF
clone size: .; D gene: .; V gene: TRBV7-2; J gene: TRBJ2-6; CDR3 DNA: TGTGCCAGCAGCCCCTTTTTCTCCGGGGCCAACGTCCTGACTTTC; CDR3 protein: CASSPFFSGANVLTF
clone size: .; D gene: TRBD2; V gene: TRBV5-1; J gene: TRBJ2-3; CDR3 DNA: TGCGCCAGCAGCTTGGGTATCGGACTAGCGGGAGTTAGTACAGATACGCAGTATTTT; CDR3 protein: CASSLGIGLAGVSTDTQYF
clone size: once; D gene: .; V gene: TRBV7-9; J gene: TRBJ2-5; CDR3 DNA: TGTGCCAGCAGCTTTAGTCAAGAGACCCAGTACTTC; CDR3 protein: CASSFSQETQYF
clone size: .; D gene: TRBD1; V gene: TRBV5-1; J gene: TRBJ2-3; CDR3 DNA: TGCGCCAGCAGCACCGGACAGGGCACAGATACGCAGTATTTT; CDR3 protein: CASSTGQGTDTQYF
clone size: .; D gene: TRBD1; V gene: TRBV27; J gene: TRBJ2-1; CDR3 DNA: TGTGCCAGCAGGGACAGGGGCGGACAGTATGAGCAGTTCTTC; CDR3 protein: CASRDRGGQYEQFF